A single T cell receptor (beta chain) is shown here with its context. Its antigen remains unknown. The data belong to a study of graft-versus-host responses after intestinal transplantation. Study outcomes and limitations: Patients who carried graft-donor T cell macrochimerism also had high graft-versus-host to host-versus-graft clonal ratios in their allografts. Circulating GvH clone levels at their peak were associated with HvG declines (early post-transplant). Analysis identified GvH clones in recipient marrow, with some appearing first in ileum or blood.

Some clones are missing from TCRdb's copy, which holds only in-frame ones; the method was immunoSEQ multiplex PCR. The sample lists around 100,000 clones; 93% were seen once. The specimen was unstimulated CD8+ T cells sorted from spleen or lymph node cells, collected before transplant. The TCR was taken from a human donor who was the organ donor for an intestinal transplant.

The CDR3 DNA reads TGCGCCAGCAGCCAAGTCCCCGGGACAGTCTATAGCAATCAGCCCCAGCATTTT. Protein: CASSQVPGTVYSNQPQHF. The chain has TRBV4-1 and TRBJ1-5; 7 nucleotides align to TRBD1. J gave up 0 bases and V 1 base, and 9 bases lay outside the gene matches. Germline-derived CDR1 and CDR2 are MGHRA and YSYEKL. This CDR3 region has 18 residues.